The source of this T cell receptor (beta chain) is a study of cytomegalovirus exposure and HLA in healthy donors. Study-wide points: Most CMV-associated TCR beta chains were later found to appear HLA-restricted.

V gave up 1 base and J gave up 8 bases; unmatched junction bases: 10. CDR3 length equals 15 residues. CDR1 and CDR2 (germline): SEHNR, FQNEAQ (reference sequence). A multiplex PCR was run with 60 Vbeta primers and 13 Jbeta primers. Profiled with immunoSEQ multiplex PCR; TCRdb holds only in-frame clones, not every one. The data contain 100,000 or so clones, around 80% of them singletons. Regarding this clone: Its antigen is undetermined.

The receptor was isolated from a man aged 30 to 39 in good health and CMV-seropositive. The chain is built from TRBV7-9 and TRBJ1-2; the match to TRBD1 covers 7 bases. The sequenced material came from PBMCs. In DNA form, the CDR3 reads TGTGCCAGCAGCTTAGGAGAGGGGGCAAGACGAGGCTACACCTTC. This gives the protein CASSLGEGARRGYTF.